What follows describes a single T cell receptor (beta chain). Its antigen remains unidentified. No base qualities exist here, and no much larger clone lies one base off it. This sample is part of a study of a mutant IDH1 vaccine in newly diagnosed glioma (dated by TCRdb to the early 2020s). Study-level background: Of the roughly 30 treated patients, about 60% were male and approximately 40% were female, and the mean age was approximately 40 years. Longitudinal TCRB deep sequencing was performed for about two dozen treated patients wherever samples were available for exploratory analyses. Peripheral blood samples were drawn at six visits, namely V03 (baseline), V05, V07, V10, V12 and V13. Before enrollment, most patients had been given radiochemotherapy with temozolomide as standard therapy, while the rest had received either radiotherapy alone or temozolomide alone.

The paper's findings and limits, for the study overall: Availability determined which PBMC samples were chosen for TCRB deep sequencing. The authors noted that analyses of patient blood samples could not be reproduced because of sample limitations. Immune responses induced by the vaccine were seen in around 94% of patients across multiple MHC alleles. Pseudoprogression appeared unrelated to alterations in the top peripheral T cell clonotypes detected by TCRB sequencing.

Unmatched junction bases come to 16, with V trimmed by 5 bases and J by 6 bases. The CDR3 numbers 17 residues from cysteine through phenylalanine. Only the CDR3 DNA stays, 51 bases, in frame from base 1. Sequences GTSNPN (CDR1) and SVGIG (CDR2) are obtained from the germline V gene (reference sequence). The library was produced with the immunoSEQ multiplex PCR assay. Rearranged TCR beta chain sequences were amplified using the hsTCRB Kit according to the manufacturer's protocol. An Illumina MiSeq was used to sequence the TCRB libraries. The original pipeline was this. Demultiplexing, trimming and gene mapping were performed with the kit vendor's proprietary platform. The table was pulled from immuneACCESS by TCRdb, which kept in-frame rearrangements only. Such tables lose some clones; where checked, under half of the loss comes from unresolved V genes, and the rest has no known cause. The V and J calls and clone size come from that table; D and trimming were worked out from the DNA. For this sample the table gives nearly 70,000 clones, of which 79% were detected only once. Around 8.2% of the sample is held by the ten biggest clonotypes.

Interpreted using the paper, the time point label stands for: baseline, week 1 (first vaccination visit). The treatment or condition label here, explained by the study, means: pre-vaccination baseline after standard-of-care therapy. All donors had newly diagnosed IDH1-mutant astrocytomas of WHO grade 3 or 4 that showed loss of nuclear ATRX. The samples were drawn from NOA16, a multicentre, single-arm, open-label phase I trial in Germany that tested a mutant IDH1 peptide vaccine in humans for the first time. Visit V03 blood draws served as the baseline sample for immunogenicity testing. The DNeasy Blood and Tissue Kit was used to extract genomic DNA from EDTA blood for TCRB sequencing.

This specimen was PBMCs, taken from a glioma patient treated with radiotherapy, temozolomide or both. The sequence links TRBV30 to TRBJ1-6, with 7 central nucleotides matching TRBD1. This TCR was sampled from a man aged 45-65 years with glioma. The CDR3 loop reads CAWVGQAGGIGNSPLHF. The DNA reads TGTGCCTGGGTCGGACAGGCCGGAGGTATAGGTAATTCACCCCTCCACTTT.